This T cell receptor beta chain was documented in a study of shared clonotypes between healthy human individuals. The study's findings and limits: Deeper or shallower sequencing was expected to change how clonotypes are shared among donors.

Splitting of each subset's genomic DNA was done evenly across several immunoSEQ plates. Ten immunoSEQ deep assay plates were used to sequence unsorted PBMC DNA. Authors' analysis steps: Filtering differed for immunoSEQ, which gave only junction sequences without quality scores. Using immunoSEQ multiplex PCR, the repertoire was profiled, and TCRdb retains in-frame clones only, with some absent. That table is the source of V, J and clone size, and D and trimming were worked out from the DNA. This sample has around 510,000 clones, with roughly 79% found just once. In the case of this clone: What it binds is not known.

The V gene's germline CDR1 is LNHDA and CDR2 SQIVND (reference sequence). V lost 3 bases to trimming and J lost 0 bases, with 6 bases between them. The CDR3 has 15 residues. This clonotype was obtained from a woman in her forties in good health. Some clones in this sample may be carry-over from other donors' samples. Material for sequencing was PBMCs. The V call is TRBV19, the J call TRBJ2-6, with D uncertain. CDR3 region: CASSIWNSGANVLTF. The CDR3 bases are TGTGCCAGTAGTATTTGGAACTCTGGGGCCAACGTCCTGACTTTC. Variable domain in full (rest from reference TRBV19 and TRBJ2-6): DGGITQSPKYLFRKEGQNVTLSCEQNLNHDAMYWYRQDPGQGLRLIYYSQIVNDFQKGDIAEGYSVSREKKESFPLTVTSAQKNPTAFYLCASSIWNSGANVLTFGAGSRLTVL.